This is a list of T cell receptor beta chains from one sample in a study of human versus mouse CDR3 diversity and MHC coevolution. The method was immunoSEQ multiplex PCR; TCRdb's version includes in-frame clones alone and lacks a portion of them. The table includes 86,000 or so clones, over 85% detected once. The material sequenced was naive CD4+ T cells from blood. The receptor source for this set is a person between 25 and 70 years old in good health. The CDR3 runs from the conserved cysteine through the conserved F or W. The D gene is left open where the match is weak. Rows give clone size only sometimes, using once, few, many, or a class for an expanded clone.

cdr3_nt cdr3_aa clone_size d_call j_call v_call
TGCGCCAGCAGCTTACTGCCCAGCAGTGGGTCCGAACCGACAGGGAAAGCTTTCTTT CASSLLPSSGSEPTGKAFF . TRBD1 TRBJ1-1 TRBV5-1
TGTGCCAGCAGCGAGGGACAGGGAGGTGGAAACACCATATATTTT CASSEGQGGGNTIYF . TRBD1 TRBJ1-3 TRBV7-7
TGTGCCAGCAGCTCGGGACAGGGGTACACTGAAGCTTTCTTT CASSSGQGYTEAFF . TRBD1 TRBJ1-1 TRBV7-9
TGTGCCACCAGCAAGGGGGCTACAGGGGGCTCCTACAATGAGCAGTTCTTC CATSKGATGGSYNEQFF . TRBD1 TRBJ2-1 TRBV15
TGCAGTGCGCGACAGGTCGGCTACACCTTC CSARQVGYTF . . TRBJ1-2 TRBV20-1
TGTGCCAGCAGTGAAGGGGACCGGGACAGGGCTAATGAAAAACTGTTTTTT CASSEGDRDRANEKLFF . TRBD1 TRBJ1-4 TRBV2
TGTGCCAGCAGCCCCACCGGGGAATATAATTCACCCCTCCACTTT CASSPTGEYNSPLHF once . TRBJ1-6 TRBV7-3
TGTGCCAGCAGTTACATTAGTCGAGACTATGGCTACACCTTC CASSYISRDYGYTF . . TRBJ1-2 TRBV6-6
TGTGCCATCAGTGGACAGGGGGTGGGCACTGAAGCTTTCTTT CAISGQGVGTEAFF . TRBD1 TRBJ1-1 TRBV10-3
TGTGCCAGCAGCGTGGAGGGCAGGGGGACTGGAAACACCATATATTTT CASSVEGRGTGNTIYF . TRBD1 TRBJ1-3 TRBV5-4
TGTGCCAGCAGCCAAGATGGTGGCAGAGGCGGCTACACCTTC CASSQDGGRGGYTF . . TRBJ1-2 TRBV4-2
TGTGCCAGCAGCCACAATCGGGGGGCGGGGGGAGCTTTCTTT CASSHNRGAGGAFF . . TRBJ1-1 TRBV7-2
TGTGCCAGCACCGCCCACCCCGGGACAGTTCCTAGGGAGCTGTTTTTT CASTAHPGTVPRELFF . TRBD1 TRBJ2-2 TRBV7-2
TGCGCCAGCAGCTTGGCGGGACTAGCGGGGGGGCCGAGGGCCTACGAGCAGTACTTC CASSLAGLAGGPRAYEQYF once TRBD2 TRBJ2-7 TRBV5-1
TGTGCCAGCAGTTTGGTGGGACAAAGTTTCCATGGCTACACCTTC CASSLVGQSFHGYTF . . TRBJ1-2 TRBV27
TGTGCCAGTAGTACCACCTCTAGCGGGGGAGGGGCCTACAATGAGCAGTTCTTC CASSTTSSGGGAYNEQFF . TRBD2 TRBJ2-1 TRBV19
TGCGCCAGCAGCTTAGGCTCGGCGGGGGCAGATACGCAGTATTTT CASSLGSAGADTQYF . TRBD2 TRBJ2-3 TRBV5-1
TGTGCCACCAGCAGACTCGGGTCGGGACATCGGGAGACCCAGTACTTC CATSRLGSGHRETQYF . . TRBJ2-5 TRBV15
TGTGCCAGCAGTTCTGCCCAGGGGGGCAGCTCCTACAATGAGCAGTTCTTC CASSSAQGGSSYNEQFF . . TRBJ2-1 TRBV28
TGTGCCAGCATTGGGGTACAGGGGGTAATCGGGGAGCTGTTTTTT CASIGVQGVIGELFF . TRBD1 TRBJ2-2 TRBV6-1
TGTGCCTGGAGTGCCCTCCTCTTAGACTATGGCTACACCTTC CAWSALLLDYGYTF . . TRBJ1-2 TRBV30
TGTGCCAGCAGCCTTTGGACAGGGGACGAGCAGTACTTC CASSLWTGDEQYF . TRBD1 TRBJ2-7 TRBV6-1
TGTGCCAGTAGTATAGTCACTAGCGGGGGTTACGAGCAGTACTTC CASSIVTSGGYEQYF . TRBD2 TRBJ2-7 TRBV19
TGTGCCAGCAGCGAAAGTCGACTAGCGGGGAATGAGCAGTTCTTC CASSESRLAGNEQFF . TRBD2 TRBJ2-1 TRBV7-3
TGTGCCAACAACAGGGTAGTAGCGGGAGCCTACGAGCAGTACTTC CANNRVVAGAYEQYF . . TRBJ2-7 TRBV21-1
TGTGCCAGCAGCCTCCCTAAAGCGGTGCGGACCGGGGAGCTGTTTTTT CASSLPKAVRTGELFF . . TRBJ2-2 TRBV13
TGTGCCAGCAGGCCCGGGGGGGGAACCGAGCAGTACTTC CASRPGGGTEQYF . TRBD2 TRBJ2-7 TRBV7-3
TGTGCCAGCATTCCGGGACAGTCCTACGAGCAGTACTTC CASIPGQSYEQYF . TRBD1 TRBJ2-7 TRBV6-5
TGTGCCAGCAGCGGAGCCTACGAGCAGTACTTC CASSGAYEQYF . . TRBJ2-7 TRBV6-1